A selection of T cell receptor beta chains follows, all from one sample in a study of blood T cell repertoires in COVID-19. Using immunoSEQ multiplex PCR, the repertoire was profiled, and TCRdb retains in-frame clones only, with some absent. The table lists about 220,000 clones, approximately 80% of them singletons. The material sequenced was peripheral blood. These receptors all come from a man in his fifties or sixties with active or convalescent COVID-19. CDR3s include the opening cysteine and the closing phenylalanine or tryptophan. D genes are given only for firm matches. Not every row has a clone size; where given, it reads once, few, many or a size class.

D gene: TRBD1; V gene: TRBV5-1; clone size: many; CDR3 length: 16; J gene: TRBJ2-2; CDR3 protein: CASSLSVTGGTGELFF; CDR3 DNA: TGCGCCAGCAGCTTGTCTGTGACAGGGGGAACCGGGGAGCTGTTTTTT
D gene: TRBD1; V gene: TRBV7-2; clone size: NA; CDR3 length: 17; J gene: TRBJ2-5; CDR3 protein: CASSFLPLQGAQETQYF; CDR3 DNA: TGTGCCAGCAGCTTTCTTCCATTACAGGGGGCCCAAGAGACCCAGTACTTC
D gene: TRBD1; V gene: TRBV6-6; clone size: NA; CDR3 length: 16; J gene: TRBJ1-2; CDR3 protein: CASSYIQGGLSYGYTF; CDR3 DNA: TGTGCCAGCAGTTACATACAGGGGGGATTGAGCTATGGCTACACCTTC
D gene: TRBD2; V gene: TRBV29-1; clone size: NA; CDR3 length: 15; J gene: TRBJ2-3; CDR3 protein: CSAGRGTSGTDTQYF; CDR3 DNA: TGCAGCGCTGGCCGGGGGACTAGCGGAACAGATACGCAGTATTTT
D gene: TRBD2; V gene: TRBV5-1; clone size: once; CDR3 length: 15; J gene: TRBJ2-5; CDR3 protein: CASSYSGGAEETQYF; CDR3 DNA: TGCGCCAGCAGCTATAGCGGGGGGGCGGAGGAGACCCAGTACTTC
D gene: TRBD1; V gene: TRBV4-3; clone size: NA; CDR3 length: 16; J gene: TRBJ2-7; CDR3 protein: CASSQVVQGVKGEQYF; CDR3 DNA: TGCGCCAGCAGCCAAGTCGTACAGGGGGTAAAGGGCGAGCAGTACTTC
D gene: TRBD1; V gene: TRBV11-2; clone size: once; CDR3 length: 13; J gene: TRBJ2-2; CDR3 protein: CASSHGQGGELFF; CDR3 DNA: TGTGCCAGCAGCCATGGACAGGGCGGGGAGCTGTTTTTT
D gene: NA; V gene: TRBV4-1; clone size: once; CDR3 length: 16; J gene: TRBJ1-4; CDR3 protein: CASSQGTQGANEKLFF; CDR3 DNA: TGCGCCAGCAGCCAGGGGACACAAGGTGCTAATGAAAAACTGTTTTTT
D gene: TRBD1; V gene: TRBV5-5; clone size: NA; CDR3 length: 19; J gene: TRBJ2-7; CDR3 protein: CASSLGPGTGIRSGYEQYF; CDR3 DNA: TGTGCCAGCAGCTTGGGTCCCGGGACAGGAATAAGATCGGGATACGAGCAGTACTTC
D gene: TRBD2; V gene: TRBV15; clone size: NA; CDR3 length: 14; J gene: TRBJ2-7; CDR3 protein: CATSRAGGLYEQYF; CDR3 DNA: TGTGCCACCAGCAGAGCGGGAGGGCTCTACGAGCAGTACTTC
D gene: NA; V gene: TRBV28; clone size: NA; CDR3 length: 14; J gene: TRBJ2-1; CDR3 protein: CASSLVSSYNEQFF; CDR3 DNA: TGTGCCAGCAGTTTAGTTAGCTCCTACAATGAGCAGTTCTTC
D gene: TRBD1; V gene: TRBV6-5; clone size: NA; CDR3 length: 14; J gene: TRBJ1-5; CDR3 protein: CASKDRYSNQPQHF; CDR3 DNA: TGTGCCAGCAAGGACAGGTATAGCAATCAGCCCCAGCATTTT
D gene: NA; V gene: TRBV28; clone size: NA; CDR3 length: 13; J gene: TRBJ1-3; CDR3 protein: CASSLVSGNTIYF; CDR3 DNA: TGTGCCAGCAGTCTCGTCTCTGGAAACACCATATATTTT
D gene: TRBD2; V gene: TRBV6-6; clone size: NA; CDR3 length: 12; J gene: TRBJ2-7; CDR3 protein: CAATSGGYEQYF; CDR3 DNA: TGTGCCGCAACTAGCGGGGGCTACGAGCAGTACTTC
D gene: NA; V gene: TRBV15; clone size: NA; CDR3 length: 15; J gene: TRBJ2-2; CDR3 protein: CATSRVRGWTGELFF; CDR3 DNA: TGTGCCACCAGCAGGGTACGGGGGTGGACCGGGGAGCTGTTTTTT
D gene: TRBD1; V gene: TRBV5-1; clone size: NA; CDR3 length: 16; J gene: TRBJ2-1; CDR3 protein: CASSARRGPSYNEQFF; CDR3 DNA: TGCGCCAGCAGCGCCCGTAGGGGGCCCTCCTACAATGAGCAGTTCTTC
D gene: TRBD1; V gene: TRBV10-3; clone size: few; CDR3 length: 14; J gene: TRBJ1-6; CDR3 protein: CAISGQGDNSPLHF; CDR3 DNA: TGTGCCATCAGTGGACAGGGGGATAATTCACCCCTCCACTTT